This record looks at one T cell receptor (beta chain) sequence and its context. Antigen unknown. With sequencing, the targeted depth ranged from 1 in 200,000 to 1 in 1 million T cells. The protocol was immunoSEQ multiplex PCR, while the TCRdb copy is restricted to in-frame clones and leaves out a portion. The sample consists of some 350,000 clones, under 70% of them appearing once. The data originate from a study of cytotoxic CD8 clonotypes in ibrutinib-treated CLL. Whole-study context: Within the patient group, about ten were relapsed/refractory and some 16 treatment-naive, and 17 to 18 were IGHV unmutated. Response specimens were obtained following a median treatment duration of approximately 13 months, with a range of 6 to 36. Broader study findings: The study found clonality rose at ibrutinib response, then fell toward baseline at progression.

CDR3 length: 11 residues. The V gene's germline CDR1 is SQVTM and CDR2 ANQGSEA. The receptor was derived from a human donor with chronic lymphocytic leukemia. The source was PBMCs, collected after 36 months of ibrutinib treatment. The rearrangement links TRBV29-1 to TRBJ1-5, with D tentatively TRBD1 (5 bases). The CDR3 nucleotides read TGCAGTAGGGGTTGCAATCAGCCCCAGCATTTT. The encoded protein is CSRGCNQPQHF.